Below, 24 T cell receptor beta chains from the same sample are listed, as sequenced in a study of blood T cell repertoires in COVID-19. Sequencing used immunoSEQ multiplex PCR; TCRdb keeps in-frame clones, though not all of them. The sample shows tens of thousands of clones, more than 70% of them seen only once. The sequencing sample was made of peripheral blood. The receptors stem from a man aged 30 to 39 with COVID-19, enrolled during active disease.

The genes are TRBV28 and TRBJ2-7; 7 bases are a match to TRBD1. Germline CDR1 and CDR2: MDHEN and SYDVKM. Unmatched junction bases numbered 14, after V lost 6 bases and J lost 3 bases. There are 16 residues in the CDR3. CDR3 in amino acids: CASRTLIGGGLYEQYF. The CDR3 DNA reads TGTGCCAGCAGGACCCTGATAGGGGGCGGACTCTACGAGCAGTACTTC.

CDR3 DNA: TGTGCCAGCAGCCAAGATTTGACGGGGCTAGCGGGGTCTAACCAAGAGACCCAGTACTTC. Its translation: CASSQDLTGLAGSNQETQYF. This sequence joins TRBV4-2 and TRBJ2-5; 9 nucleotides agree with TRBD2. The CDR3 is 20 amino acids. Germline CDR1 reads LGHNA; CDR2 reads YNFKEQ. With 0 bases clipped from V and 0 bases from J, the junction kept 14 bases outside the gene matches.

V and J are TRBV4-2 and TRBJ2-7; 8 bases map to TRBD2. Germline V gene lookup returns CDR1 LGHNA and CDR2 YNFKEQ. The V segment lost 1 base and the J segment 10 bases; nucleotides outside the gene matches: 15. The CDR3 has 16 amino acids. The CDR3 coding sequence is TGTGCCAGCAGCCAAGTTCCCACATCGGGAGGGGGGGAACAGTACTTC. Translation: CASSQVPTSGGGEQYF.

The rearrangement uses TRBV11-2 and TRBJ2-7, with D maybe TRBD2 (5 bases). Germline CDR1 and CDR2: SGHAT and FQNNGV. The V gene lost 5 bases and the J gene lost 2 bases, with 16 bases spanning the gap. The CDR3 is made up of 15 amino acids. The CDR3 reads CASSHPRRQPYEQYF. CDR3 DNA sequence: TGTGCCAGCAGCCATCCTAGGAGGCAGCCCTACGAGCAGTACTTC.

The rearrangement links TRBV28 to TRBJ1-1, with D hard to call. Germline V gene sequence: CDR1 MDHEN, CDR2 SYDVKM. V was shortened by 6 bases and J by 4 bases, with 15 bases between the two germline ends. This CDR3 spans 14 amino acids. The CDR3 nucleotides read TGTGCCAGCAGCCGCGGGTCAGCCGGCACTGAAGCTTTCTTT. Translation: CASSRGSAGTEAFF.

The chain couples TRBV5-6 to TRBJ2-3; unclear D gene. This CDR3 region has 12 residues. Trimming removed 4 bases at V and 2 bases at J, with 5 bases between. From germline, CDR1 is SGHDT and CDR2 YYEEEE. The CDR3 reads CASSLFTDTQYF. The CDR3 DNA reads TGTGCCAGCAGCCTCTTCACAGATACGCAGTATTTT. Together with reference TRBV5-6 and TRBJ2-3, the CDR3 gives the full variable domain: DAGVTQSPTHLIKTRGQQVTLRCSPKSGHDTVSWYQQALGQGPQFIFQYYEEEERQRGNFPDRFSGHQFPNYSSELNVNALLLGDSALYLCASSLFTDTQYFGPGTRLTVL.

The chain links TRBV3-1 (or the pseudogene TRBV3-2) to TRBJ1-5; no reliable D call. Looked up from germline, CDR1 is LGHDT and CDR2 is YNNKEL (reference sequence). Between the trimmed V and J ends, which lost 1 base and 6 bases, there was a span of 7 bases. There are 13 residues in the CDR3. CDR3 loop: CASSQGSSQPQHF. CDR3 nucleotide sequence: TGTGCCAGCAGCCAAGGCTCTAGTCAGCCCCAGCATTTT.

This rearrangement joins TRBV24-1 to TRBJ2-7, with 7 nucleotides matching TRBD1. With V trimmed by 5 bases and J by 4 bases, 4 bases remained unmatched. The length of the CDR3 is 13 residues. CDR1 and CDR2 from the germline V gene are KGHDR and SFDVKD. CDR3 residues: CATSAPGGYEQYF. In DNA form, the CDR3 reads TGTGCCACCAGTGCTCCAGGGGGATACGAGCAGTACTTC.

The CDR3 nucleotides are TGTGCCAGCAGAACGGACAGGGGGTATAGCAATCAGCCCCAGCATTTT. Amino acids: CASRTDRGYSNQPQHF. The rearrangement joins TRBV28 to TRBJ1-5, with 10 bases fitting TRBD1. The germline CDR1 and CDR2 sequences are MDHEN and SYDVKM. The trim removed 6 bases at V and 0 bases at J, leaving 5 bases unmatched. CDR3 length: 16 residues.

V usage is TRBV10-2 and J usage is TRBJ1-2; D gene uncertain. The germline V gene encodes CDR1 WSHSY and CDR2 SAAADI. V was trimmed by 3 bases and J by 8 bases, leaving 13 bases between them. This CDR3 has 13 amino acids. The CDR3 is CASSESAARGYTF. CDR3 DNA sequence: TGCGCCAGCAGTGAATCCGCGGCGCGGGGCTACACCTTC.

In DNA, the CDR3 is TGTGCCAGCAGTGACGGGGGGATGGGTGGCTACACCTTC. Translating it yields CASSDGGMGGYTF. This chain connects TRBV6-4 to TRBJ1-2, with D maybe TRBD1 (5 bases). CDR1 is MRHNA and CDR2 is SNTAGT in the germline V gene. Trimming removed 2 bases at V and 7 bases at J, with 11 bases between. This CDR3 has 13 amino acids.

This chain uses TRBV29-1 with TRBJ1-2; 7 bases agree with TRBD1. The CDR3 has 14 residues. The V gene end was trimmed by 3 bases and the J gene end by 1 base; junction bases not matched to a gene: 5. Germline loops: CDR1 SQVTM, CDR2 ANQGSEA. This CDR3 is CSVDPGGVNYGYTF. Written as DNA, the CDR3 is TGCAGCGTTGACCCAGGGGGAGTTAACTATGGCTACACCTTC. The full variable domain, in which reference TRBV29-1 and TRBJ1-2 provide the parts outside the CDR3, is SAVISQKPSRDICQRGTSLTIQCQVDSQVTMMFWYRQQPGQSLTLIATANQGSEATYESGFVIDKFPISRPNLTFSTLTVSNMSPEDSSIYLCSVDPGGVNYGYTFGSGTRLTVV.

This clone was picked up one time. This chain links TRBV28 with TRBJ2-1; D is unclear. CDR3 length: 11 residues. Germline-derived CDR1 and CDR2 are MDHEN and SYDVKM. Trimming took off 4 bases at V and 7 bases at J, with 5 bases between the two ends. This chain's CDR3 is CASSSLNEQFF. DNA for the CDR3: TGTGCCAGCAGTTCCCTAAATGAGCAGTTCTTC.

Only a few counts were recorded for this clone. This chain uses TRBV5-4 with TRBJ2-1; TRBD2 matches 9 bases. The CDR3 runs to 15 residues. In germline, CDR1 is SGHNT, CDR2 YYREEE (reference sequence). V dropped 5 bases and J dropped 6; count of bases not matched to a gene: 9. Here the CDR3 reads CASSLELAGFNEQFF. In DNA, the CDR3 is TGTGCCAGCAGTCTCGAACTAGCGGGCTTCAATGAGCAGTTCTTC.

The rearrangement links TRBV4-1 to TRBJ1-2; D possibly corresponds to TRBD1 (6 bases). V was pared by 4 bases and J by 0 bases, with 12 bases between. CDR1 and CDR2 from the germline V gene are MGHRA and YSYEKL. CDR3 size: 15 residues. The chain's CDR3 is CASSPVGQSNYGYTF. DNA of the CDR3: TGCGCCAGCAGCCCCGTAGGACAGTCTAACTATGGCTACACCTTC.

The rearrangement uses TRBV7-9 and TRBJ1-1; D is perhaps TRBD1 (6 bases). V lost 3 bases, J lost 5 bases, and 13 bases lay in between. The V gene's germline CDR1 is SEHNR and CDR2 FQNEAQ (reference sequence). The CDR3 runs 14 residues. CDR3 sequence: CASSFARGRTEAFF. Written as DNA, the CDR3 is TGTGCCAGCAGCTTCGCCAGGGGTAGAACTGAAGCTTTCTTT.

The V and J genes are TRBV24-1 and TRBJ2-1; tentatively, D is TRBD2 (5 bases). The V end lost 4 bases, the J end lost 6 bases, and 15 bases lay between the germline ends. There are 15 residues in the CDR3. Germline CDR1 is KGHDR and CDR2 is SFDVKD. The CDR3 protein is CATSDRTGSANEQFF. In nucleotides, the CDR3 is TGTGCCACCAGTGACCGAACGGGGAGCGCCAATGAGCAGTTCTTC.

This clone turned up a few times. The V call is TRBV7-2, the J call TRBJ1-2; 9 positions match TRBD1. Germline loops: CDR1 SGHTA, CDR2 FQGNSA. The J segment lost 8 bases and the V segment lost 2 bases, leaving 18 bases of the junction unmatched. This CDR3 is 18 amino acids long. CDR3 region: CASSLSGGWGGQGGGYTF. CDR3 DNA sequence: TGTGCCAGCAGCTTATCTGGAGGATGGGGGGGACAGGGAGGAGGCTACACCTTC.

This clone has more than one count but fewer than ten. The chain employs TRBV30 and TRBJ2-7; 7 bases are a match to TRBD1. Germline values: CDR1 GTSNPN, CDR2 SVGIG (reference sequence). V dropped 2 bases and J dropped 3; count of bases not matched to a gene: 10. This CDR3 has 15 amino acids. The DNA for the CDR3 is TGTGCCTGGAGTCCCTCCCGACAGGGAAACTACGAGCAGTACTTC. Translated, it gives CAWSPSRQGNYEQYF.

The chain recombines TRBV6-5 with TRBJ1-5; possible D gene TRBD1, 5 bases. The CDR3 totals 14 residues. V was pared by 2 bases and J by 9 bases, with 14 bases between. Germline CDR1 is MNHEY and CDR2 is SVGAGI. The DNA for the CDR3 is TGTGCCAGCAGTTACGGGGGGTGGACTGGGCCCCAGCATTTT. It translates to CASSYGGWTGPQHF.

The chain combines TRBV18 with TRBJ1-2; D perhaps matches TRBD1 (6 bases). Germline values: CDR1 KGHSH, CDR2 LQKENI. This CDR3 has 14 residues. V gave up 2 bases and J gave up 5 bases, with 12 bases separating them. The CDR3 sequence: CASSPEQGRYGYTF. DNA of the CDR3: TGTGCCAGCTCACCAGAACAGGGTCGTTATGGCTACACCTTC.

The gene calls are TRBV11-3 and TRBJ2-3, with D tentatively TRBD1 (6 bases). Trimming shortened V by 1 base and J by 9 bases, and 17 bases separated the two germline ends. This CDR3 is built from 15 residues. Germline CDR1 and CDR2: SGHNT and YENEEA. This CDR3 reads CASSLGGRGSATQYF. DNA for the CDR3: TGTGCCAGCAGCTTAGGTGGCAGGGGCTCGGCCACGCAGTATTTT.

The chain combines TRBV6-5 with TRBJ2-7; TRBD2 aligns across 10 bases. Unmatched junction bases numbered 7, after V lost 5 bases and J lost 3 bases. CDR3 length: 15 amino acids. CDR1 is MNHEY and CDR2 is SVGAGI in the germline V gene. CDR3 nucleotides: TGTGCCAGCAGTCCCACTAGCGGGGATATCTACGAGCAGTACTTC. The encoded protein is CASSPTSGDIYEQYF.

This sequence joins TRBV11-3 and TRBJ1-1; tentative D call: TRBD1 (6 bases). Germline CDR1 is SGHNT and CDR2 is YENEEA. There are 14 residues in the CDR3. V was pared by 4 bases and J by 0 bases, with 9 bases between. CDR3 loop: CASSSRGMNTEAFF. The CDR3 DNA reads TGTGCCAGCAGCTCCAGGGGTATGAACACTGAAGCTTTCTTT.